The 21 T cell receptor beta chains in this list originate from one sample, sequenced in a study of blood T cell repertoires in COVID-19. Produced via immunoSEQ multiplex PCR; TCRdb's table is partial and in-frame only. The profile covers 40,000 or so clones, with about nine tenths appearing a single time and 8% to 9% taken by the ten largest. Material for sequencing was peripheral blood. Receptors originate from a man aged 55 to 70 with active COVID-19.

The chain is built from TRBV2 and TRBJ1-1; TRBD1 matches 12 bases. Germline V gives CDR1 SNHLY, CDR2 FYNNEI. With 10 bases clipped from V and 0 bases from J, the junction kept 3 bases outside the gene matches. CDR3 length: 14 residues. The CDR3 loop is CATGTGGLNTEAFF. CDR3 DNA: TGTGCCACTGGGACAGGGGGCCTGAACACTGAAGCTTTCTTT.

The genes are TRBV7-8 and TRBJ1-2; a weak D match, TRBD1 (5 bases). CDR3 length equals 16 residues. The V end lost 1 base, the J end lost 6 bases, and 18 bases lay between the germline ends. Germline-derived CDR1 and CDR2 are SGHVS and FQNEAQ. In DNA form, the CDR3 reads TGTGCCAGCAGCTTAGAGAGCTTTGTCCGGGGGGATGGCTACACCTTC. It specifies CASSLESFVRGDGYTF.

The chain couples TRBV9 to TRBJ1-3; a possible D gene is TRBD1 (6 bases). Germline CDR1 and CDR2: SGDLS and YYNGEE. V lost 3 bases to trimming and J lost 4 bases, with 17 bases between them. CDR3 size: 16 residues. The DNA of the CDR3 is TGTGCCAGCAGCGCTACGACAGGACCCTACGGAAACACCATATATTTT. It translates to CASSATTGPYGNTIYF.

V and J are TRBV28 and TRBJ2-3; 7 bases line up with TRBD2. CDR1 MDHEN and CDR2 SYDVKM come from the germline V gene. The J segment lost 0 bases and the V segment lost 5 bases, leaving 8 bases of the junction unmatched. The CDR3 totals 16 residues. CDR3 nucleotide sequence: TGTGCCAGCAGTGCCCCCCGCGGGAGTAGCACAGATACGCAGTATTTT. Protein: CASSAPRGSSTDTQYF.

The chain is built from TRBV3-1 (or the pseudogene TRBV3-2) and TRBJ2-7, with 10 bases lining up with TRBD2. Trimming took 4 bases from V and 3 from J; bases not matched to a gene: 6. Germline-derived CDR1 and CDR2 are LGHDT and YNNKEL (reference sequence). The CDR3 consists of 15 residues. The CDR3 nucleotides read TGTGCCAGCAGCCTTTCTAGCGGGAGAAACTACGAGCAGTACTTC. Protein: CASSLSSGRNYEQYF.

This clone counts as medium-sized. The V gene is TRBV28, the J gene TRBJ2-1; tentative D call: TRBD2 (5 bases). The V and J ends lost 7 bases and 3 bases respectively, with 22 bases between them. Germline V CDR1 and CDR2: MDHEN, SYDVKM. The CDR3 sequence is 17 residues long. This chain's CDR3 is CASISPPVSGNYNEQFF. Written as DNA, the CDR3 is TGTGCCAGCATCTCGCCGCCCGTAAGCGGAAACTACAATGAGCAGTTCTTC. The whole variable domain, filled in from reference TRBV28 and TRBJ2-1, reads DVKVTQSSRYLVKRTGEKVFLECVQDMDHENMFWYRQDPGLGLRLIYFSYDVKMKEKGDIPEGYSVSREKKERFSLILESASTNQTSMYLCASISPPVSGNYNEQFFGPGTRLTVL.

CDR3 loop: CASSLDRRWGAGGGTGELFF. DNA for the CDR3: TGTGCCAGCAGCTTAGACCGCCGTTGGGGAGCGGGAGGGGGCACCGGGGAGCTGTTTTTT. V gene TRBV11-2 combines with J gene TRBJ2-2, with 10 nucleotides matching TRBD2. CDR1 SGHAT and CDR2 FQNNGV come from the germline V gene. The CDR3 has 20 residues. V dropped 0 bases and J dropped 4; count of bases not matched to a gene: 14.

The rearrangement uses TRBV27 and TRBJ2-1; D gene ambiguous. The CDR3 covers 12 residues. V lost 3 bases and J lost 9, with 9 bases in between. From germline, CDR1 is MNHEY and CDR2 SMNVEV (reference sequence). The CDR3 DNA sequence: TGTGCCAGCAGTTTCTCAGGCGTTGAGCAGTTCTTC. Translated: CASSFSGVEQFF.

The V gene is TRBV5-4, the J gene TRBJ1-1; TRBD1 aligns across 8 bases. J was trimmed by 4 bases and V by 4 bases; bases with no gene match: 6. Germline V lookup: CDR1 SGHNT, CDR2 YYREEE (reference sequence). This CDR3 has 14 amino acids. CDR3 amino acids: CASSPQQGGTEAFF. The CDR3 DNA sequence: TGTGCCAGCAGCCCACAACAGGGGGGCACTGAAGCTTTCTTT.

The chain links TRBV30 to TRBJ2-3, with D perhaps TRBD2 (6 bases). Trimming pared 2 bases from V and 6 bases from J, leaving 18 bases between. CDR1 is GTSNPN and CDR2 is SVGIG in the germline V gene (reference sequence). This CDR3 has 15 residues. The CDR3 reads CAWSILGGGRDTQYF. The CDR3 DNA is TGTGCCTGGAGTATCTTGGGCGGAGGGCGGGATACGCAGTATTTT.

V is TRBV9 and J is TRBJ1-3; D gene unclear. CDR3 length: 15 amino acids. The V end lost 0 bases, the J end lost 2 bases, and 9 bases lay between the germline ends. Germline V gene sequence: CDR1 SGDLS, CDR2 YYNGEE. As DNA, the CDR3 is TGTGCCAGCAGCGTAGCTGAGGCAGCTGGAAACACCATATATTTT. Translation: CASSVAEAAGNTIYF. The whole variable domain, remainder taken from reference TRBV9 and TRBJ1-3, is DSGVTQTPKHLITATGQRVTLRCSPRSGDLSVYWYQQSLDQGLQFLIQYYNGEERAKGNILERFSAQQFPDLHSELNLSSLELGDSALYFCASSVAEAAGNTIYFGEGSWLTVV.

This clone was recorded only once. CDR3 amino acids: CASSIGTSPSYNEQFF. The CDR3, as DNA: TGTGCCAGTAGTATAGGCACTAGCCCCTCCTACAATGAGCAGTTCTTC. The rearrangement links TRBV19 to TRBJ2-1, with D tentatively TRBD2 (6 bases). Germline V gene lookup returns CDR1 LNHDA and CDR2 SQIVND (reference sequence). The CDR3 is 16 amino acids. V was cut by 1 base and J by 0 bases, with 10 bases left in between.

This sequence joins TRBV2 and TRBJ1-4, with D hard to call. This CDR3 contains 13 residues. Germline V CDR1 and CDR2: SNHLY, FYNNEI. V lost 8 bases to trimming and J lost 2 bases, with 9 bases between them. CDR3 nucleotide sequence: TGTGCCAGCCGGAGGGCTACTAATGAAAAACTGTTTTTT. Translated, it gives CASRRATNEKLFF.

This rearrangement joins TRBV2 to TRBJ2-4; 9 bases are shared with TRBD2. The length of the CDR3 is 14 residues. V trimming: 8 bases; J trimming: 4 bases; junction bases outside the gene matches: 6. CDR1 SNHLY and CDR2 FYNNEI come from the germline V gene. CDR3 sequence: CASGETSGKNIQYF. The CDR3 nucleotides read TGTGCCAGCGGCGAGACTAGCGGTAAAAACATTCAGTACTTC.

The V call is TRBV3-1 (or the pseudogene TRBV3-2), the J call TRBJ2-7; D is possibly TRBD2 (6 bases). V was cut by 1 base and J by 3 bases, with 7 bases left in between. The CDR3 has 13 residues. The germline CDR1 and CDR2 sequences are LGHDT and YNNKEL (reference sequence). The CDR3 loop reads CASSQGLVYEQYF. CDR3 DNA sequence: TGTGCCAGCAGCCAAGGACTAGTCTACGAGCAGTACTTC.

V and J are TRBV30 and TRBJ2-5; D is uncertain. Germline V gene sequence: CDR1 GTSNPN, CDR2 SVGIG (reference sequence). The CDR3 sequence is 10 residues long. V was clipped by 4 bases and J by 2 bases, with 2 bases between them. Written as DNA, the CDR3 is TGTGCCTGGATACAAGAGACCCAGTACTTC. Its protein product is CAWIQETQYF. Looking up the rest from reference TRBV30 and TRBJ2-5 gives the full variable domain: SQTIHQWPATLVQPVGSPLSLECTVEGTSNPNLYWYRQAAGRGLQLLFYSVGIGQISSEVPQNLSASRPQDRQFILSSKKLLLSDSGFYLCAWIQETQYFGPGTRLLVL.

This clone was seen only once. The V gene is TRBV5-5, the J gene TRBJ2-5; 14 bases line up with TRBD2. V was clipped by 9 bases and J by 5 bases; unmatched bases: 6. The germline V gene encodes CDR1 SGHKS and CDR2 YYEKEE (reference sequence). The CDR3 length is 14 residues. CDR3: CATQRTSGRETQYF. CDR3 nucleotide sequence: TGTGCCACCCAACGGACTAGCGGGAGGGAGACCCAGTACTTC.

The chain recombines TRBV2 with TRBJ1-1; 8 nucleotides match TRBD1. Germline loops: CDR1 SNHLY, CDR2 FYNNEI. V lost 4 bases, J lost 6 bases, and 7 bases stayed unmatched. The CDR3 covers 14 residues. The CDR3 coding sequence is TGTGCCAGCAGTGCGTCGACAGGGGCCGCTGAAGCTTTCTTT. Translating gives CASSASTGAAEAFF.

The chain joins TRBV4-1 to TRBJ2-7, with TRBD2 matching over 12 bases. The CDR3 runs to 15 residues. Germline V gene lookup returns CDR1 MGHRA and CDR2 YSYEKL. After removal of 0 bases from V and 12 bases from J, the junction contained 9 bases not matched to a gene. The CDR3 DNA reads TGCGCCAGCAGCCAAGAGACGCTAGCGGGAGGGCCGGGGTACTTC. Encoded protein: CASSQETLAGGPGYF.

This clone occurred once. The V gene is TRBV6-4, the J gene TRBJ2-2; 8 nucleotides match TRBD1. The CDR3 has 14 amino acids. Germline CDR1 and CDR2: MRHNA and SNTAGT. V was pared by 5 bases and J by 4 bases, with 3 bases of the junction left unmatched. The CDR3 sequence is CASSKTGGTGELFF. The CDR3, as DNA: TGTGCCAGCAGTAAAACAGGGGGCACCGGGGAGCTGTTTTTT.

The chain joins TRBV28 to TRBJ2-7; TRBD2 matches 12 bases. Unmatched junction bases numbered 11, after V lost 7 bases and J lost 7 bases. The CDR3 consists of 15 residues. The germline V gene encodes CDR1 MDHEN and CDR2 SYDVKM. The CDR3 loop reads CASTLDGTSGREQYF. The CDR3 DNA reads TGTGCCAGCACTCTAGACGGGACTAGCGGGCGAGAGCAGTACTTC.